These T cell receptor beta chains were read from a single sample in a study of blood T cell repertoires in COVID-19. Generated by immunoSEQ multiplex PCR, the TCRdb table keeps only in-frame clones and is missing some. The sample lists under 300,000 clones, 86% occurring once. The sequenced material came from peripheral blood. These receptor sequences come from a man aged 55 to 70 with acute or convalescent COVID-19. Both conserved end residues are part of each CDR3.

TRBV7-3	TRBJ2-7	CASSHSGGPYEQYF
TRBV6-2/TRBV6-3	TRBJ2-3	CASSSSDSIAGIRADTQYF
TRBV28	TRBJ1-6	CASSTGTGHNSPLHF
TRBV30	TRBJ1-5	CAWSVLGGKYNQPQHF
TRBV5-4	TRBJ2-3	CASSLWAGTDTQYF
TRBV2	TRBJ1-2	CASIEEASNGGYTF
TRBV9	TRBJ2-3	CASSVATQGDLDTQYF
TRBV9	TRBJ2-1	CASTVGLAVGSEQFF
TRBV19	TRBJ2-1	CASSIDPSSGSLNEQFF
TRBV7-2	TRBJ1-2	CASSLLPGYGYTF
TRBV7-2	TRBJ2-1	CASSLGRVNEQFF
TRBV28	TRBJ1-5	CASSPIKRQGTYGNQPQHF
TRBV3-1/TRBV3-2	TRBJ2-1	CASSQLRTSKIVSYNEQFF
TRBV27	TRBJ1-4	CASARQGDNEKLFF
TRBV7-9	TRBJ2-2	CASSLAITGGNTGELFF
TRBV6-1	TRBJ1-4	CASSEARQGREKLFF
TRBV9	TRBJ2-2	CASSVEGELFF
TRBV2	TRBJ1-1	CASTLSTNTEAFF
TRBV5-4	TRBJ2-7	CASSLGGTLTYEQYF
TRBV7-2	TRBJ1-6	CASSSQAGSSPLHF
TRBV30	TRBJ2-7	CAWSVAGLPYEQYF
TRBV30	TRBJ2-2	CAWSVTSGRASTGELFF
TRBV7-2	TRBJ2-7	CASSRARDRVYEQYF
TRBV6-5	TRBJ1-1	CASSVRGSAEAFF
TRBV7-2	TRBJ1-5	CASSAGGGQPQHF
TRBV19	TRBJ1-1	CASRKPGGVNTEAFF
TRBV7-2	TRBJ2-7	CASSLAMLSGGSSEQYF
TRBV7-8	TRBJ2-7	CASSLVGHEQYF
TRBV5-4	TRBJ1-6	CASSLGPGLSSYNSPLHF
TRBV10-1	TRBJ1-2	CASSDPDTALYGYTF
TRBV5-1	TRBJ2-7	CASSLAGTGVSYEQYF
TRBV18	TRBJ1-4	CASSPRDRGSNEKLFF
TRBV7-2	TRBJ2-7	CASSSRTGHSYEQYF